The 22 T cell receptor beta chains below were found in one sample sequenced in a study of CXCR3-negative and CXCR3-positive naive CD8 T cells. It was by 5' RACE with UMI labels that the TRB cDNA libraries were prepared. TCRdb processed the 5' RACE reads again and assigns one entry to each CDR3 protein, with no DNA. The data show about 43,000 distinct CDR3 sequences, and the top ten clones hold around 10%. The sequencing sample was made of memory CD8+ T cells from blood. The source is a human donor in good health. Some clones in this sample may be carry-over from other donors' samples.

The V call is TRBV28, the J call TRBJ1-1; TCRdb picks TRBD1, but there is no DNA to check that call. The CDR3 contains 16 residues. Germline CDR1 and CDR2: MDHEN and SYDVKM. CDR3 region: CASSSPRLGLNTEAFF.

The CDR3 sequence is CSVEVAGYTDTQYF. The chain is built from TRBV29-1 and TRBJ2-3. The CDR3 spans 14 residues. The germline V gene has CDR1 SQVTM and CDR2 ANQGSEA.

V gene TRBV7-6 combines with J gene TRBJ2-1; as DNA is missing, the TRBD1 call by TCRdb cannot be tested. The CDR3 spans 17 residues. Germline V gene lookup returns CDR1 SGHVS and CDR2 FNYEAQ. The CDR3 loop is CASSLAGGLSSYNEQFF.

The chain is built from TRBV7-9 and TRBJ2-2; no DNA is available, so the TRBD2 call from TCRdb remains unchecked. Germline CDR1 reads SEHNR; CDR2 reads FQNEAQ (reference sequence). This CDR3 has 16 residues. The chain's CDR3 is CATRGRDLANTGELFF. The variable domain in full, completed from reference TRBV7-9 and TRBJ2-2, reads DTGVSQNPRHKITKRGQNVTFRCDPISEHNRLYWYRQTLGQGPEFLTYFQNEAQLEKSRLLSDRFSAERPKGSFSTLEIQRTEQGDSAMYLCATRGRDLANTGELFFGEGSRLTVL.

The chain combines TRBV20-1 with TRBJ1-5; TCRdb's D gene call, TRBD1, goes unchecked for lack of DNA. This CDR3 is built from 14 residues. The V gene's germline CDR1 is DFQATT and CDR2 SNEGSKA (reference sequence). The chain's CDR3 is CSARSGISNQPQHF.

The CDR3 loop reads CSARDSAGGNYGYTF. V gene TRBV20-1 combines with J gene TRBJ1-2; TCRdb returns TRBD1, unconfirmable since there is no DNA. The CDR3 extends over 15 amino acids. CDR1 DFQATT and CDR2 SNEGSKA come from the germline V gene (reference sequence).

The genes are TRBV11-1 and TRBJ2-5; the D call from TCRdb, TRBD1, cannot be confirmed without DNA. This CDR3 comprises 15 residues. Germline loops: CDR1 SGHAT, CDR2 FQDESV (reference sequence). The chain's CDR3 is CASSLPGQEQETQYF. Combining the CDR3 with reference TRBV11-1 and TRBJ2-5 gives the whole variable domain EAEVAQSPRYKITEKSQAVAFWCDPISGHATLYWYRQILGQGPELLVQFQDESVVDDSQLPKDRFSAERLKGVDSTLKIQPAELGDSAMYLCASSLPGQEQETQYFGPGTRLLVL.

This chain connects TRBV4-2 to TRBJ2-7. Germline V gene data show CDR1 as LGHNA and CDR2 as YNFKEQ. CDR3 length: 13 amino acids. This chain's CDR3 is CASSQWVSYEQYF.

CDR3 region: CASSIGGDPGYNEQFF. The chain is built from TRBV19 and TRBJ2-1; TCRdb's D call of TRBD1 is untestable without DNA. CDR3 length equals 16 residues. From germline, CDR1 is LNHDA and CDR2 SQIVND (reference sequence).

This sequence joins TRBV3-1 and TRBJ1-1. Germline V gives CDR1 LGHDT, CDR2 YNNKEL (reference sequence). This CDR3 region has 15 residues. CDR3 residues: CASSLPRGGNTEAFF.

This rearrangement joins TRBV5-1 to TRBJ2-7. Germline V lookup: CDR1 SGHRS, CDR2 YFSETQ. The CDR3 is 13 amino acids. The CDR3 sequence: CASSAASSYEQYF.

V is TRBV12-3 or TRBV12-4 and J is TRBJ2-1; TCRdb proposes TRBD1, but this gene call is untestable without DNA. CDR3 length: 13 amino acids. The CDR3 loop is CASRGQGANEQFF.

The CDR3 is CASSDSTGEVYTF. The chain couples TRBV6-4 to TRBJ1-2; TCRdb lists TRBD1, though no DNA is available to test this call. The CDR3 is 13 residues long. Per the germline V gene, CDR1 is MRHNA and CDR2 is SNTAGT.

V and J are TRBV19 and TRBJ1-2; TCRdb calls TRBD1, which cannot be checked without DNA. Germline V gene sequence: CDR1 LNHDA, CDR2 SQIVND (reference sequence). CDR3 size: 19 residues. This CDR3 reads CASVVRTGDFITGNYGYTF.

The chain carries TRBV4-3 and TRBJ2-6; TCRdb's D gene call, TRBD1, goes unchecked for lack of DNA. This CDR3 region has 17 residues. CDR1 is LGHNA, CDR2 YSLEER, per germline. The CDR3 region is CASSQETGGSGANVLTF.

The CDR3 sequence: CASSDSGGTDTQYF. The V gene is TRBV6-4, the J gene TRBJ2-3; TCRdb's assignment of TRBD1 cannot be checked, as there is no DNA. Per the germline V gene, CDR1 is MRHNA and CDR2 is SNTAGT. This CDR3 spans 14 amino acids.

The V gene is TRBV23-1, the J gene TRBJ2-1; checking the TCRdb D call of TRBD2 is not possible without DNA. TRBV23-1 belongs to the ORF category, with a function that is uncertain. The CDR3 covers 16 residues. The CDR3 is CASSRRASGGVNEQFF.

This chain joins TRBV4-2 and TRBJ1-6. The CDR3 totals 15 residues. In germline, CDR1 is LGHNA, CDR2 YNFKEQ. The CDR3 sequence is CASSQALESGSPLHF.

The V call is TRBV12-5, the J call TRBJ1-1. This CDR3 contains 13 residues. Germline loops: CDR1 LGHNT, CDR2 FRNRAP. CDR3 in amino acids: CASGAPEGAEAFF.

CDR3 loop: CASSQDPQGYNEQFF. The V call is TRBV4-3, the J call TRBJ2-1; TCRdb lists TRBD1, though no DNA is available to test this call. Looked up from germline, CDR1 is LGHNA and CDR2 is YSLEER. This CDR3 region has 15 residues.

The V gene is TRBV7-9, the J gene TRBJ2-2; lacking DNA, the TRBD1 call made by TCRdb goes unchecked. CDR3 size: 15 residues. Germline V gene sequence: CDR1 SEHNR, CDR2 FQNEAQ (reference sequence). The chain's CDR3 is CASSPVQGGTGELFF.

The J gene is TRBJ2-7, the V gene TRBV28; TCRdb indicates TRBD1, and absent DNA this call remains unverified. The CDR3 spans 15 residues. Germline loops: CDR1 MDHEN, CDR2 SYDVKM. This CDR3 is CASSLYGRGGYEQYF.